This TCR beta chain was retrieved from a study of beta chain features in type 1 diabetes (dated by TCRdb to 2016 to 2018). About the investigation overall: Mean age, gender distribution, total cell number and subset yield were not different between patients and healthy donors. Across all samples, about 110 million sorted cells were examined, and cell number per subset correlated strongly with RNA yield. In the study, TCRB repertoires of sorted circulating CD4+ T cell subsets from recently diagnosed type 1 diabetes patients were compared with those of matched healthy donors. Regulatory and stem cell-like memory subsets were obtained from only 8 patients and roughly 8 healthy donors, while naive and central memory subsets were obtained from all 30 or so donors. Beyond this particular receptor, the publication reports: A moderate but significant shortening of TCRB CDR3 length was observed in type 1 diabetes patients in all four CD4+ subsets. The naive, central memory and regulatory TCRB repertoires appeared to resemble one another more closely among patients than among healthy donors. Because cDNA was sequenced instead of genomic DNA, activated cells with high expression could be over-represented, although the groups did not differ in activation or CD3 levels. Because small numbers of individuals were included in the HLA sub-analyses, any influence of HLA type on TCRB rearrangement was left unresolved. At VDJ recombination sites, type 1 diabetes patients had fewer insertions and more deleted nucleotides, which implies abnormalities in thymic rearrangement. Shorter templates might be favored by PCR, yet because patient and control samples were amplified and corrected together, any such skew would affect both groups equally.

The entire isolated RNA was reverse transcribed using the High Capacity cDNA Reverse Transcription Kit, and thus expressed TCRB transcripts were sequenced. Naive, central memory and regulatory T cell samples underwent deep immunoSEQ sequencing, averaging around 3.7 million total reads per sample. After sorted cells were lysed in RLT buffer, RNA was extracted with DNase-treated RNeasy Micro or Mini kits, with the choice depending on cell number. Each cell subset was processed on its own to prevent cross-contamination, while patient and healthy donor samples were processed together. TCRB sequences were amplified from cDNA with the immunoSEQ multiplex PCR, producing 87-bp fragments spanning the CDR3 region. Sequencing of the amplicons was performed on the Illumina HiSeq platform. The published analysis was carried out like this. Synthetic template baselines were used to correct PCR bias computationally, reads within Hamming distance 2 were collapsed together, and singletons that could not be merged were discarded. Reads were aligned against IMGT so that V, D and J genes, CDR3 length and insertions or deletions at six rearrangement sites could be assigned. Within each subset, clonotype counts were normalized to the number of sorted cells before true diversity and Gini coefficients were calculated with the tcR R package. Repertoire sharing was quantified using the overlap coefficient calculated on TCRB nucleotide sequences. As a proxy for the pre-selection repertoire, out-of-frame TCRB sequences from naive cells were analyzed. The immuneACCESS repertoire file appears here via TCRdb, limited to in-frame rearrangements. These files lack a portion of the clones; in checked studies, under half of the deficit traces to unresolved V genes, and the cause of the others is not known. V and J calls and clone size are those listed in that table; D and trimming were worked out from the DNA. The sample profile shows roughly 340,000 clones; approximately 15% of them were found once. The top ten constitute roughly 0.015% of the sample.

Details on this clone: No cognate antigen has been identified for it. No base qualities exist here, and no much larger clone lies one base off it.

The V and J ends are trimmed by 1 base and 3 bases, leaving 9 bases between them. There are 14 amino acids in the CDR3, from cysteine to phenylalanine inclusive. Only the CDR3 DNA is retained, 42 bases long and in frame from the first base. The CDR1 and CDR2 encoded by the germline V gene are MNHNS and SASEGT. From each donor, a single peripheral blood sample of about 110 mL on average was drawn into heparinised tubes. Naive, central memory, regulatory and stem cell-like memory CD4+ T cells were sorted on a BD FACSAria II using a panel including CD45RO, CCR7, CD25, CD127, CD95 and CD27. All sorted populations exceeded 95% purity. Right away, PBMCs were isolated by Lymphoprep density gradient centrifugation and were stained directly, with no culture step. So that batch effects would be minimized, each experiment stained and sorted samples in pairs, pairing one healthy donor with one patient.

This receptor was obtained from a woman between 18 and 29 years old with type 1 diabetes. Rearrangement joined TRBV6-1 to TRBJ1-2; the D gene is possibly TRBD1, with 6 bases matching. Sample: naive CD4+ T cells from blood. The cell subset or site label for this specimen denotes: true naive CD4+ T cells. CDR3 sequence: CASSEVQGYYGYTF. The DNA is TGTGCCAGCAGTGAAGTACAGGGTTACTATGGCTACACCTTC.